A selection of T cell receptor beta chains follows, all from one sample in a study of cytomegalovirus exposure and HLA in healthy donors. The table came from immunoSEQ multiplex PCR; TCRdb's copy has only in-frame clones and leaves some out. The sample holds 110,000 to 150,000 clones, about 82% seen once. Sequenced sample: PBMCs. All receptors come from a young man in good health and CMV-seronegative. CDR3s leave out the opening cysteine and the closing phenylalanine or tryptophan.

TRBJ2-3,TRBV4-2,ASSQDWQGITDTQY
TRBJ2-7,TRBV9,ASSVATSYEQY
TRBJ1-6,TRBV7-2,ASTFRGRYSPLH
TRBJ1-5,TRBV30,AWSARSNQPQH
TRBJ2-5,TRBV5-1,ASSLTGREETQY
TRBJ2-7,TRBV5-6,ASTLGGEQY
TRBJ1-3,TRBV5-6,ASSASTGSGNTIY
TRBJ2-7,TRBV6-5,ASRRTSSYEQY
TRBJ2-1,TRBV19,ASSIVGSGRGGEQF
TRBJ1-2,TRBV2,ASSEAHRATNYGYT
TRBJ1-5,TRBV28,ASRTSLNSNQPQH
TRBJ1-1,TRBV5-4,ASSYFDRSNTEAF
TRBJ1-1,TRBV5-5,ASSSQGGGGWPEAF
TRBJ2-1,TRBV7-3,ASSLPSGRALNEQF
TRBJ1-6,TRBV15,ATSRDLGVNSPLH
TRBJ2-1,TRBV28,ASRTSGRARDNEQF
TRBJ2-1,TRBV27,ASSRSSGGINEQF
TRBJ1-3,TRBV2,ASSQQGFSSGNTIY
TRBJ1-2,TRBV2,ASSLTGGDGYT
TRBJ2-5,TRBV20-1,SVVSGETQY
TRBJ2-5,TRBV4-1,ASSQGPSGGETQY
TRBJ1-1,TRBV6-5,ASSYGRASTEAF
TRBJ2-7,TRBV27,ASSVQQGTYEQY
TRBJ1-2,TRBV6-1,ASRGTPYGYP
TRBJ1-1,TRBV5-1,ASSTGTGGIAF
TRBJ2-5,TRBV6-5,ASSSTVQETQY
TRBJ1-2,TRBV6-1,ASRGGQGNYGYT
TRBJ2-1,TRBV6-1,ASSPGQEYNEQF
TRBJ2-5,TRBV2,ASSQGPGTLMYQETQY
TRBJ1-5,TRBV6-6,ASSYSLQLYQPQH
TRBJ1-2,TRBV10-1,ASSGAGQGRYGYT
TRBJ2-7,TRBV19,ASKRDKWTYEQY
TRBJ2-7,TRBV14,ASSLTRLAYEQY
TRBJ2-7,TRBV6-1,ASSEMDRAYEQY
TRBJ1-1,TRBV2,ASSDPSDRMNTEAF
TRBJ2-7,TRBV4-1,ASSQALNYYEQY
TRBJ1-5,TRBV6-6,ASKQGAVQPQH
TRBJ2-7,TRBV5-4,ASSFSRGGSSYEQY
TRBJ1-2,TRBV4-2,ASSQGGQGAGNYGYT
TRBJ2-5,TRBV15,ATSNPGQGRETQY
TRBJ2-7,TRBV28,ASSRSYEQY
TRBJ2-1,TRBV15,ATSRDPGGGQNNEQF
TRBJ1-6,TRBV19,ASSAGTGIRSPLH
TRBJ1-5,TRBV6-1,ASSGSGTTTPPYSNQPQH
TRBJ1-3,TRBV18,ASSRLGQGRTSSGNTIY
TRBJ2-7,TRBV4-1,ASSQYRGQSYEQY
TRBJ1-6,TRBV6-5,ASSFGQNSPLH
TRBJ1-4,TRBV6-1,ASSGFRGRTTNEKLF
TRBJ1-1,TRBV1,TSSQDPPGTGSEMNTEAF
TRBJ1-1,TRBV28,ASSPRAQEGFLCEAF
TRBJ2-7,TRBV29-1,SVVPRLTPSGSSYEQY
TRBJ2-5,TRBV6-1,ASNRQGARLETQY